Below are 7 T cell receptor beta chains sequenced from a single sample in a study of tumor-infiltrating lymphocytes in oesophageal squamous cell carcinoma. TCRdb fed the PCR reads into MiXCR, producing one record per CDR3 protein. This table holds about 15,000 distinct CDR3 sequences, roughly 55% found once. Sequenced sample: esophageal tumor tissue. The source is a male donor with esophageal squamous cell carcinoma.

In this sample, this clonotype turned up many times. CDR3 sequence (DNA): TGTGCCAGCACCCCTCGCCGGACAGGGGATCAGCCCCAGCATTTT. Protein: CASTPRRTGDQPQHF. The chain couples TRBV6-1 to TRBJ1-5, with 9 bases lining up with TRBD1. V lost 7 bases, J lost 5 bases, and 9 bases stayed unmatched. There are 15 residues in the CDR3. The germline V gene has CDR1 MNHNS and CDR2 SASEGT.

This clonotype is medium-sized in the sample. The DNA for the CDR3 is TGTGCCAGCGGTGTAATAAGGCACTGGGCCAATGAGCAGTTCTTC. This codes for CASGVIRHWANEQFF. The V and J genes are TRBV7-9 and TRBJ2-1; D ambiguous. This CDR3 is built from 15 residues. CDR1 SEHNR and CDR2 FQNEAQ come from the germline V gene (reference sequence). Trimming left V 8 bases short and J 6 bases short, with 20 bases between.

This chain connects TRBV7-8 to TRBJ2-4, with 8 bases aligning to TRBD1. The J call is uncertain, as TRBJ2-7 better fits the DNA end. Germline V gene data show CDR1 as SGHVS and CDR2 as FQNEAQ. CDR3 size: 14 residues. The CDR3 loop reads CASSTWTGRYEQYF. For the CDR3, the DNA is TGTGCCAGCAGCACCTGGACAGGGCGCTACGAGCAGTACTTC.

This clonotype was counted at least ten times. This may stem from a read error, because a much larger clone lies one nucleotide away. The CDR3 spells CASSLGLAGNTGELYF. The CDR3 DNA reads TGTGCCAGCAGCCTCGGGCTAGCGGGGAACACCGGGGAGCTGTATTTT. This sequence joins TRBV12-3 or TRBV12-4 and TRBJ2-3, with 9 nucleotides matching TRBD2. The CDR3 runs 16 residues. After removal of 6 bases from V and 14 bases from J, the junction contained 21 bases not matched to a gene.

The chain has TRBV28 and TRBJ2-1; no reliable D call. The germline V gene has CDR1 MDHEN and CDR2 SYDVKM. The CDR3 spans 15 residues. Trimming shortened V by 1 base and J by 0 bases, and 7 bases separated the two germline ends. The DNA of the CDR3 is TGTGCCAGCAGTTTATTTTTGAGCTCCTACAATGAGCAGTTCTTC. Protein product: CASSLFLSSYNEQFF.

Notes on this clonotype: Because it lacks the conserved phenylalanine or tryptophan at the end, this CDR3 is likely a read error. No DNA is shown, since the ends of the CDR3 on it are uncertain; the CDR3 is the one TCRdb lists. The chain recombines TRBV11-2 with TRBJ2-5; no DNA check was done on the table's D call, TRBD1. Both ends counted, the CDR3 spans 15 residues. Germline V gene data show CDR1 as SGHAT and CDR2 as FQNNGV. This CDR3 is CASSPTGGTEAFFGN.

Ten or more counts support this clonotype. This sequence may be a read error, since a much larger clone differs from it by one base. The chain couples TRBV11-2 to TRBJ2-1; 9 bases line up with TRBD2. This CDR3 spans 16 amino acids. After removal of 0 bases from V and 13 bases from J, the junction contained 13 bases not matched to a gene. Looked up from germline, CDR1 is SGHAT and CDR2 is FQNNGV. Here the CDR3 DNA reads TGTGCCAGCAGCTTAGACATGGCTAGCGGGACAGAGACCCAGTTCTTC. This codes for CASSLDMASGTETQFF. Filled out from reference TRBV11-2 and TRBJ2-1, the complete variable domain reads EAGVAQSPRYKIIEKRQSVAFWCNPISGHATLYWYQQILGQGPKLLIQFQNNGVVDDSQLPKDRFSAERLKGVDSTLKIQPAKLEDSAVYLCASSLDMASGTETQFFGPGTRLTVL.